This T cell receptor (beta chain) comes out of a study of Tregs in tolerant kidney transplant recipients. Study overall: Mixed chimerism was transient after nonmyeloablative marrow transplants from related graft donors.

Sequencing was performed with immunoSEQ multiplex PCR; in TCRdb, only in-frame clones are kept and a portion is missing. This table holds approximately 52,000 clones. As for this clone: The CDR3 extends 3 residues past the end of the read, so its final part is completed from the germline J gene.

CDR1 and CDR2 from the germline V gene are MGHRA and YSYEKL. This CDR3 has 14 amino acids. Trimming left V 2 bases short and J 4 bases short, with 11 bases between. Thawed PBMCs were FACS-sorted into unstimulated CD4+CD25+CD127- regulatory T cells, CD4+CD25- non-regulatory cells, CD4 and CD8 cells. The rearrangement links TRBV4-1 to TRBJ2-5, with D possibly TRBD1 on 6 matching bases. The source material was CD4+ T cells from blood, sampled before the transplant. The TCR sequence derives from a human donor who received a combined kidney and bone marrow transplant. The covered CDR3 bases are TGCGCCAGCAGCCAAACAGGGTGGGGAGAGACC. This sequence encodes CASSQTGWGET. The whole CDR3 sequence is CASSQTGWGETQYF.